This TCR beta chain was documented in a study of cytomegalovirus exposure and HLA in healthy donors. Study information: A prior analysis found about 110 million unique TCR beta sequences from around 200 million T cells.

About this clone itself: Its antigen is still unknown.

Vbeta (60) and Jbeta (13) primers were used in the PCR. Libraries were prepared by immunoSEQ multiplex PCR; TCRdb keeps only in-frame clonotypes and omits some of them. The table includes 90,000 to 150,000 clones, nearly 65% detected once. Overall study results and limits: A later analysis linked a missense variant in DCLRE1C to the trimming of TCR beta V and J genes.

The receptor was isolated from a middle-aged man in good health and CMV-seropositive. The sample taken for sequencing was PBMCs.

CDR3 in amino acids: CASSVAGWVTARGNYGYTF. The CDR3 region has the DNA TGTGCCAGCAGCGTAGCCGGTTGGGTTACGGCCAGGGGGAACTATGGCTACACCTTC. The V call is TRBV9, the J call TRBJ1-2; 7 positions match TRBD1. After removal of 0 bases from V and 2 bases from J, the junction contained 16 bases not matched to a gene. CDR3 length equals 19 residues. Germline V CDR1 and CDR2: SGDLS, YYNGEE.